Presented here are 21 T cell receptor beta chains from one specimen sequenced in a study of OX40 agonist ivuxolimab in advanced cancers. Sequenced by immunoSEQ multiplex PCR; TCRdb stores in-frame clones only, minus some. Of tens of thousands of clones detected, around 86% appear once; the ten largest clones hold 0.38%. Sample: CD4+ or CD8+ T cells sorted from blood, taken in a trial of the OX40 agonist ivuxolimab. These receptors all come from an adult with an advanced solid tumor such as melanoma, head and neck, liver or kidney cancer.

The chain has TRBV7-2 and TRBJ1-2, with D unresolved. The CDR3 length is 14 residues. Per the germline V gene, CDR1 is SGHTA and CDR2 is FQGNSA. V shed 5 bases and J shed 6 bases, with 16 bases lying between them. CDR3 sequence: CASSQEEGGDGYTF. The CDR3 DNA reads TGTGCCAGCAGCCAGGAGGAGGGCGGGGATGGCTACACCTTC.

The gene calls are TRBV5-6 and TRBJ2-7; D is undetermined. The CDR3 has 11 amino acids. CDR1 and CDR2 (germline): SGHDT, YYEEEE. Trimming took 4 bases from V and 3 from J, leaving 5 bases between them. Here the CDR3 reads CASSANYEQYF. The CDR3 DNA sequence: TGTGCCAGCAGCGCAAACTACGAGCAGTACTTC.

CDR3 sequence reads: CASSKESGQAGYTF. The DNA of the CDR3 is TGTGCCAGCAGCAAAGAATCGGGACAGGCTGGCTACACCTTC. V usage is TRBV21-1 and J usage is TRBJ1-2; the DNA was not used to check the table's D call, TRBD1. TRBV21-1 is a listed pseudogene. The CDR3 contains 14 residues.

This chain links TRBV28 with TRBJ1-6; 7 bases are a match to TRBD1. The CDR3 loop spans 16 amino acids. Germline values: CDR1 MDHEN, CDR2 SYDVKM. V shed 0 bases and J 10 bases; nucleotides not matched to a gene: 9. Here the CDR3 reads CASSLWAGGVNSPLHF. CDR3 coding DNA: TGTGCCAGCAGTTTATGGGCAGGGGGAGTAAACTCACCCCTCCACTTT. Supplemented by reference TRBV28 and TRBJ1-6, the full variable domain reads DVKVTQSSRYLVKRTGEKVFLECVQDMDHENMFWYRQDPGLGLRLIYFSYDVKMKEKGDIPEGYSVSREKKERFSLILESASTNQTSMYLCASSLWAGGVNSPLHFGNGTRLTVT.

The chain combines TRBV4-2 with TRBJ2-1, with a weak D call TRBD2 (6 bases). With 0 bases removed from V and 4 bases from J, the gap between germline ends came to 10 bases. CDR1 LGHNA and CDR2 YNFKEQ come from the germline V gene. The CDR3 is made up of 15 amino acids. The CDR3 nucleotides are TGTGCCAGCAGCCAAGATAGCGGCCCTTACAATGAGCAGTTCTTC. This translates into CASSQDSGPYNEQFF.

V and J are TRBV4-1 and TRBJ1-1; D gene uncertain. Germline V gene data show CDR1 as MGHRA and CDR2 as YSYEKL. V lost 5 bases and J 4 bases, leaving 11 bases between the germline ends. This CDR3 contains 13 residues. CDR3 bases: TGCGCCAGCAGCAGACCTATGGCCACTGAAGCTTTCTTT. This encodes CASSRPMATEAFF.

The rearrangement uses TRBV29-1 and TRBJ2-1; TRBD2 aligns across 15 bases. V shed 6 bases and J 8 bases; nucleotides not matched to a gene: 2. This CDR3 has 13 residues. Germline V gene sequence: CDR1 SQVTM, CDR2 ANQGSEA. DNA for the CDR3: TGCAGCGTCGGACTAGCGGGGGGGCATGAGCAGTTCTTC. Protein: CSVGLAGGHEQFF.

V usage is TRBV6-5 and J usage is TRBJ2-7, with a tentative D call TRBD1 (8 bases). The V gene lost 6 bases and the J gene lost 5 bases, with 20 bases spanning the gap. The CDR3 spans 15 residues. Germline CDR1 reads MNHEY; CDR2 reads SVGAGI. The CDR3 loop is CASSPSQGGYHEQYF. The DNA for the CDR3 is TGTGCCAGCAGCCCTTCACAGGGGGGGTACCACGAGCAGTACTTC.

The chain combines TRBV28 with TRBJ1-5, with a tentative D call TRBD1 (6 bases). The V end lost 8 bases, the J end lost 6 bases, and 23 bases lay between the germline ends. The CDR3 is 16 residues long. Germline CDR1 reads MDHEN; CDR2 reads SYDVKM. This chain's CDR3 is CASSHAGTPRSQPQHF. Written as DNA, the CDR3 is TGTGCCAGCTCCCATGCCGGGACACCGCGTAGTCAGCCCCAGCATTTT.

The V gene is TRBV7-2, the J gene TRBJ2-1; D is perhaps TRBD2 (6 bases). The CDR3 contains 15 residues. V was cut by 5 bases and J by 6 bases, with 17 bases left in between. The germline CDR1 and CDR2 sequences are SGHTA and FQGNSA. CDR3 DNA sequence: TGTGCCAGCAGCCCCCGGGGGAAGCCGGCCAATGAGCAGTTCTTC. This sequence encodes CASSPRGKPANEQFF.

The chain employs TRBV4-2 and TRBJ2-3; maybe TRBD1 (6 bases). The CDR3 is made up of 18 amino acids. The V end was cut by 0 bases, the J end by 4 bases, with 20 bases between. CDR1 is LGHNA and CDR2 is YNFKEQ in the germline V gene. For the CDR3, the DNA is TGTGCCAGCAGCCAAGATCCGCCGGGACATGGAAGCGCAGATACGCAGTATTTT. Translated: CASSQDPPGHGSADTQYF.

This clone was seen only once. The chain employs TRBV7-2 and TRBJ2-3; D is tentatively TRBD1 or TRBD2 (6 bases each). Germline V CDR1 and CDR2: SGHTA, FQGNSA. V lost 2 bases, J lost 11 bases, and 11 bases lay in between. The CDR3 sequence is 12 residues long. The CDR3 sequence is CASSLRTAGQYF. In DNA form, the CDR3 reads TGTGCCAGCAGCTTACGGACAGCGGGGCAGTATTTT.

CDR3 DNA: TGTGCCAGCAGCCCATCTGCGATGTGGAGATACACAGATACGCAGTATTTT. Protein: CASSPSAMWRYTDTQYF. The chain combines TRBV5-6 with TRBJ2-3; no definite D call. Per germline, CDR1 SGHDT and CDR2 YYEEEE. The V and J ends lost 4 bases and 2 bases respectively, with 20 bases between them. This CDR3 spans 17 amino acids.

This chain links TRBV27 with TRBJ1-5; TRBD1 is a possible D gene (5 bases). This CDR3 has 15 residues. V lost 6 bases to trimming and J lost 0 bases, with 12 bases between them. Germline loops: CDR1 MNHEY, CDR2 SMNVEV (reference sequence). The CDR3 nucleotides read TGTGCCAGCAGGCCCGCGGGGACTAGCAATCAGCCCCAGCATTTT. This sequence encodes CASRPAGTSNQPQHF.

The chain couples TRBV9 to TRBJ2-5; no clear D. Germline values: CDR1 SGDLS, CDR2 YYNGEE. This CDR3 spans 12 amino acids. With 0 bases removed from V and 5 bases from J, the gap between germline ends came to 5 bases. CDR3 nucleotide sequence: TGTGCCAGCAGCGTAGACACCGAGACCCAGTACTTC. This codes for CASSVDTETQYF. The full variable domain, its missing parts supplied by reference TRBV9 and TRBJ2-5, is DSGVTQTPKHLITATGQRVTLRCSPRSGDLSVYWYQQSLDQGLQFLIQYYNGEERAKGNILERFSAQQFPDLHSELNLSSLELGDSALYFCASSVDTETQYFGPGTRLLVL.

The chain links TRBV6-1 to TRBJ1-1; D gene uncertain. This CDR3 is 8 amino acids long. The ends were cut back, 0 bases at V and 13 bases at J, with 0 bases in the middle. In germline, CDR1 is MNHNS, CDR2 SASEGT. The CDR3 sequence: CASSEAFF. CDR3 sequence (DNA): TGTGCCAGCAGTGAAGCTTTCTTT.

This clone has just one count. The chain combines TRBV7-2 with TRBJ2-2, with D hard to call. The CDR3 contains 17 residues. Germline CDR1 reads SGHTA; CDR2 reads FQGNSA. Trimming removed 3 bases at V and 6 bases at J, with 20 bases between. The CDR3 loop reads CASSFFDSHLPPGELFF. The CDR3 DNA reads as TGTGCCAGCAGCTTCTTTGACTCGCACTTGCCGCCCGGGGAGCTGTTTTTT.

V and J are TRBV30 and TRBJ1-3; D is possibly TRBD1 (5 bases). Germline CDR1 reads GTSNPN; CDR2 reads SVGIG (reference sequence). The CDR3 covers 12 residues. V shed 2 bases and J shed 7 bases, with 9 bases lying between them. CDR3 DNA sequence: TGTGCCTGGAGTATTGGGGGGAACACCATATATTTT. It specifies CAWSIGGNTIYF.

The chain joins TRBV7-8 to TRBJ1-4, with D possibly matching TRBD1 (5 bases). Germline V gene lookup returns CDR1 SGHVS and CDR2 FQNEAQ. V lost 5 bases and J 8 bases, leaving 15 bases between the germline ends. The CDR3 length is 14 residues. The CDR3 DNA reads as TGTGCCAGCAGCCCCGGTCTAGGGGACGAAAAACTGTTTTTT. It codes for CASSPGLGDEKLFF. The full variable domain, in which reference TRBV7-8 and TRBJ1-4 provide the parts outside the CDR3, is GAGVSQSPRYKVAKRGQDVALRCDPISGHVSLFWYQQALGQGPEFLTYFQNEAQLDKSGLPSDRFFAERPEGSVSTLKIQRTQQEDSAVYLCASSPGLGDEKLFFGSGTQLSVL.

The V and J genes are TRBV7-9 and TRBJ1-5, with TRBD1 matching 11 bases. Germline lookup yields CDR1 SEHNR and CDR2 FQNEAQ (reference sequence). The V and J ends lost 5 bases and 6 bases, in that order; junction bases with no gene match: 6. This CDR3 is built from 15 residues. The CDR3 is CASSGGTGGGQPQHF. CDR3 DNA: TGTGCCAGCAGCGGCGGGACAGGGGGAGGTCAGCCCCAGCATTTT.

This clone was picked up a small number of times. The rearrangement uses TRBV4-1 and TRBJ1-4; D remains unclear. Germline CDR1 and CDR2: MGHRA and YSYEKL. V shed 0 bases and J shed 8 bases, with 4 bases lying between them. The CDR3 spans 12 residues. This CDR3 reads CASSQDEEKLFF. The CDR3 nucleotides read TGCGCCAGCAGCCAAGATGAGGAAAAACTGTTTTTT.